This TCR beta chain was identified in a study of vaccination effects on CD4 cells after COVID-19. Study information: Samples collected post-vaccine were obtained a median of 72 days after the second dose.

Antigen-specific CD4+ T cells were expanded with viral peptide pools in the ViraFEST assay before sequencing. Scientists isolated CD4+ T cells after a roughly ten-day culture period ended. Of the BNT162b2 and mRNA-1273 vaccines, participants received two doses of one or the other. Notes on this clone: The antigen remains undetermined.

Clones were read by immunoSEQ multiplex PCR, and TCRdb kept only the in-frame ones, dropping some. The table lists 15,000 or so clones, about 78% of them singletons. V lost 0 bases to trimming and J lost 3 bases; unmatched junction nucleotides: 1. The CDR3 is 15 residues long. Germline-derived CDR1 and CDR2 are SGHTA and FQGNSA. Study observations and caveats: Late post-vaccination, clones induced by infection and those induced by vaccine underwent marked clonal contraction.

This specimen was CD4+ T cells from PBMCs cultured with HCoV-NL63 spike peptides, taken after COVID-19 vaccination. The sequence came from a human donor who received a COVID-19 vaccine. The chain is built from TRBV7-2 and TRBJ2-3; 9 bases are shared with TRBD2. The CDR3 DNA reads TGTGCCAGCAGCTTAGCTAGCGGGGGTACAGATACGCAGTATTTT. It translates to CASSLASGGTDTQYF.